This passage covers 12 T cell receptor beta chains from one sample sequenced in a study of blood T cell repertoires in COVID-19. Assay: immunoSEQ multiplex PCR; the TCRdb copy retains only in-frame clones and omits some. The sample carries under 450,000 clones, over 75% recorded once. Sequenced sample: peripheral blood. Every receptor here comes from a middle-aged woman with COVID-19, enrolled during active disease.

The chain has TRBV5-6 and TRBJ2-7; D might be TRBD2 (5 bases). Germline-derived CDR1 and CDR2 are SGHDT and YYEEEE. The CDR3 runs 13 residues. V shed 5 bases and J shed 6 bases, with 15 bases lying between them. CDR3: CASSLAPLGEQYF. The CDR3 nucleotides are TGTGCCAGCAGTCTAGCCCCCCTGGGCGAGCAGTACTTC.

J is TRBJ1-2 and V is TRBV19; D unresolved. V was trimmed by 9 bases and J by 0 bases, leaving 8 bases between them. Per the germline V gene, CDR1 is LNHDA and CDR2 is SQIVND (reference sequence). There are 12 residues in the CDR3. The chain's CDR3 is CARQSANYGYTF. The CDR3, as DNA: TGTGCCAGACAATCAGCTAACTATGGCTACACCTTC.

The chain links TRBV5-1 to TRBJ1-4, with TRBD1 as a possible D gene (5 bases). With 0 bases removed from V and 7 bases from J, the gap between germline ends came to 13 bases. The CDR3 runs to 15 residues. The germline gives CDR1 SGHRS, CDR2 YFSETQ. The CDR3 bases are TGCGCCAGCAGCTTGGTAGGGGCCCCTAGTGAAAAACTGTTTTTT. It translates to CASSLVGAPSEKLFF. Full variable domain (outside the CDR3, taken from reference TRBV5-1 and TRBJ1-4): KAGVTQTPRYLIKTRGQQVTLSCSPISGHRSVSWYQQTPGQGLQFLFEYFSETQRNKGNFPGRFSGRQFSNSRSEMNVSTLELGDSALYLCASSLVGAPSEKLFFGSGTQLSVL.

V usage is TRBV11-2 and J usage is TRBJ1-2; TRBD1 agrees at 8 bases. Germline lookup yields CDR1 SGHAT and CDR2 FQNNGV. V lost 2 bases and J lost 4; bases outside the gene matches: 6. CDR3 size: 15 residues. The CDR3 protein is CASSLSQGATYGYTF. CDR3 sequence (DNA): TGTGCCAGCAGCTTATCCCAGGGGGCTACCTATGGCTACACCTTC.

The chain employs TRBV6-4 and TRBJ1-1; 8 bases map to TRBD1. The V gene end was trimmed by 6 bases and the J gene end by 5 bases; junction bases not matched to a gene: 5. Germline CDR1 MRHNA, CDR2 SNTAGT. This CDR3 has 13 residues. CDR3 sequence reads: CASSARQGTEAFF. As DNA, the CDR3 is TGTGCCAGCAGCGCTCGACAGGGGACTGAAGCTTTCTTT.

J is TRBJ2-2 and V is TRBV18, with a tentative D call TRBD1 (5 bases). Trimming stripped 0 bases from V and 4 bases from J, with 9 bases between. The CDR3 loop spans 15 amino acids. From germline, CDR1 is KGHSH and CDR2 LQKENI. The CDR3 region is CASSPPQGGTGELFF. CDR3 sequence (DNA): TGTGCCAGCTCACCACCTCAGGGTGGCACCGGGGAGCTGTTTTTT.

This sequence joins TRBV19 and TRBJ2-3, with 9 positions matching TRBD1. V trimming: 6 bases; J trimming: 6 bases; junction bases outside the gene matches: 13. The V gene's germline CDR1 is LNHDA and CDR2 SQIVND (reference sequence). The CDR3 runs to 16 residues. CDR3 sequence reads: CASRTLPGQGTDTQYF. The CDR3 coding sequence is TGTGCCAGTAGGACACTTCCGGGACAGGGAACGGATACGCAGTATTTT.

This chain uses TRBV27 with TRBJ1-5; possibly TRBD1 for D (6 bases). V shed 2 bases and J shed 3 bases, with 14 bases lying between them. The CDR3 consists of 16 residues. Per the germline V gene, CDR1 is MNHEY and CDR2 is SMNVEV (reference sequence). CDR3 DNA sequence: TGTGCCAGCAGTTTAGATGGGGGCCCGATCAATCAGCCCCAGCATTTT. Protein product: CASSLDGGPINQPQHF.

This clone was seen just once. This chain connects TRBV27 to TRBJ2-7, with 8 positions matching TRBD2. With 2 bases clipped from V and 6 bases from J, the junction kept 6 bases outside the gene matches. The germline V gene encodes CDR1 MNHEY and CDR2 SMNVEV (reference sequence). This CDR3 is 14 amino acids long. CDR3 DNA sequence: TGTGCCAGCAGTTTACTAGCGGGTGACCCCGAGCAGTACTTC. Translation gives CASSLLAGDPEQYF.

V is TRBV5-4 and J is TRBJ2-3; weak D call: TRBD2 (6 bases). The germline CDR1 and CDR2 sequences are SGHNT and YYREEE (reference sequence). Trimming stripped 4 bases from V and 1 base from J, with 19 bases between. The CDR3 totals 17 residues. CDR3 sequence (DNA): TGTGCCAGCAGCGTGGCCGGGTTAGCGGTGGGCACAGATACGCAGTATTTT. It translates to CASSVAGLAVGTDTQYF. Looking up the rest from reference TRBV5-4 and TRBJ2-3 gives the full variable domain: ETGVTQSPTHLIKTRGQQVTLRCSSQSGHNTVSWYQQALGQGPQFIFQYYREEENGRGNFPPRFSGLQFPNYSSELNVNALELDDSALYLCASSVAGLAVGTDTQYFGPGTRLTVL.

V and J are TRBV6-6 and TRBJ1-5; D gene unclear. CDR1 is MNHNY, CDR2 SVGAGI, per germline (reference sequence). The V end was cut by 2 bases, the J end by 0 bases, with 11 bases between. The CDR3 is made up of 16 amino acids. CDR3 coding DNA: TGTGCCAGCAGTTACCCCCCAGGTGTTAGCAATCAGCCCCAGCATTTT. Residues: CASSYPPGVSNQPQHF.

CDR3 nucleotide sequence: TGTGCCAGCAGCTTGTATTCCGGGACAGGGTACAACTATGGCTACACCTTC. Protein sequence: CASSLYSGTGYNYGYTF. V is TRBV5-4 and J is TRBJ1-2; 9 bases map to TRBD1. CDR1 SGHNT and CDR2 YYREEE come from the germline V gene (reference sequence). J lost 2 bases, V lost 1 base, and 9 bases had no gene match. The CDR3 contains 17 residues. Full variable domain (missing parts from reference TRBV5-4 and TRBJ1-2): ETGVTQSPTHLIKTRGQQVTLRCSSQSGHNTVSWYQQALGQGPQFIFQYYREEENGRGNFPPRFSGLQFPNYSSELNVNALELDDSALYLCASSLYSGTGYNYGYTFGSGTRLTVV.